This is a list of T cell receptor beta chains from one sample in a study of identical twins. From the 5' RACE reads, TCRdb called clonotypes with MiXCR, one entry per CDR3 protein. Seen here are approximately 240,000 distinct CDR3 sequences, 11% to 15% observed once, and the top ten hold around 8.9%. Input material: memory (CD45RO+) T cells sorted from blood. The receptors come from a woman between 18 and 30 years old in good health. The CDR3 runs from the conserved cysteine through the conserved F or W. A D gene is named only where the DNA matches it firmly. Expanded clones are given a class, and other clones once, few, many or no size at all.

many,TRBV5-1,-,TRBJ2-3,TGCGCCAGCAGCTTCGTAGCGATTGGTACAGATACGCAGTATTTT,CASSFVAIGTDTQYF
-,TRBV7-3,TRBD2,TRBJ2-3,TGTGCCAGCAGCTTTAGCGGGGGGAGCACAGATACGCAGTATTTT,CASSFSGGSTDTQYF
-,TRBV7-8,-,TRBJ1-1,TGTGCCAGCAGCTTAGATCTCTGGCAGGGCTCCGAAGCTTTCTTT,CASSLDLWQGSEAFF
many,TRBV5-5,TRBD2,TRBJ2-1,TGTGCCAGCAGCCCCGGGTTAGCGGGAGGCCTCTACAATGAGCAGTTCTTC,CASSPGLAGGLYNEQFF
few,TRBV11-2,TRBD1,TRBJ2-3,TGTGCCAGCAGCGAGGGACAGGGGCTCACAGATACGCAGTATTTT,CASSEGQGLTDTQYF
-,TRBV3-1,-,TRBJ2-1,TGTGCCAGCAGCCAAGAGACGGGGATAGAAAACAATGAGCAGTTCTTC,CASSQETGIENNEQFF
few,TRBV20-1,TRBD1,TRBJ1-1,TGCAGTGCTAGTAATTGGGGACAGGGGAACACTGAAGCTTTCTTT,CSASNWGQGNTEAFF
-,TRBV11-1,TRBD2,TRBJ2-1,TGTGCCAGCAGCTTATGGACTAGGTCTCTCAATGAGCAGTTCTTC,CASSLWTRSLNEQFF
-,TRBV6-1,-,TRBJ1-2,TGTGCCAGCAGCCACAACCCGACCCACTATGGCTACACCTTC,CASSHNPTHYGYTF
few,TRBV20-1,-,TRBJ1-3,TGCAGTGCTCGCCCGGGACATGGCCCTGGAAACACCATATATTTT,CSARPGHGPGNTIYF
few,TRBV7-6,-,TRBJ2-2,TGTGCCAGCAGAAGGTCCGTCACCGGGGAGCTGTTTTTT,CASRRSVTGELFF
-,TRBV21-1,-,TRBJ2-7,TGTGCCAGGAATAACAGGGCTCCTCCCTACGAGCAGTACTTC,CARNNRAPPYEQYF
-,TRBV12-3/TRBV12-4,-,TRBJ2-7,TGTGCCAGCAGTTTCGGGCACGACGAGCAGTACTTC,CASSFGHDEQYF
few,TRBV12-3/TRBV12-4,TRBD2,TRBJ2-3,TGTGCCAGCAAGCCTAGCGGAATCACAGATACGCAGTATTTT,CASKPSGITDTQYF
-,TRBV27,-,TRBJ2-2,TGTGCCAGCAGTTTGGTTCGTGGGGGGTTTTACGCGAACACCGGGGAGCTGTTTTTT,CASSLVRGGFYANTGELFF
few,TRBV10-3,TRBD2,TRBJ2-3,TGTGCCGCTGGACTAGCGGGGGGAATTACGCAGTATTTT,CAAGLAGGITQYF
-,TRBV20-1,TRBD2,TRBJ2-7,TGCAGTGCCCCCGGCCTAGCGGGGCCCTACGAGCAGTACTTC,CSAPGLAGPYEQYF
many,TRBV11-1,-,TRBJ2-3,TGTGCCAGCAGCTTATCAAATCATGTACGCCCAAGCACAGATACGCAGTATTTT,CASSLSNHVRPSTDTQYF
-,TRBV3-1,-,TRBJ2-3,TGTGCCAGCAGCCAAGAAGAATCCTACACAGATACGCAGTATTTT,CASSQEESYTDTQYF
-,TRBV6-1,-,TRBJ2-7,TGTGCCAGCACCCGGCTGAGGGCCAGGGCCTCCTACGAGCAGTACTTC,CASTRLRARASYEQYF
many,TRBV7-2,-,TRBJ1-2,TGTGCCAGCAGCTTTACAGGGTGGGATGGCTACACCTTC,CASSFTGWDGYTF
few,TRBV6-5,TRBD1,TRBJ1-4,TGTGCCAGCAGTTACCACGGGACAGCGAATGAAAAACTGTTTTTT,CASSYHGTANEKLFF
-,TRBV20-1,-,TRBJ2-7,TGCAGTGCTAGAGATCGGGCTGAGTACGAGCAGTACTTC,CSARDRAEYEQYF
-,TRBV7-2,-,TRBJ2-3,TGTGCCAGCAGCTGGTTCGCGGGTAGCACAGATACGCAGTATTTT,CASSWFAGSTDTQYF
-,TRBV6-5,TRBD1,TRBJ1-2,TGTGCCACCGGGACAGGGGTAGGCTACACCTTC,CATGTGVGYTF
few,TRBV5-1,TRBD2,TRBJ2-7,TGCGCCAGCAGGGGACTAGCAAACTACGAGCAGTACTTC,CASRGLANYEQYF
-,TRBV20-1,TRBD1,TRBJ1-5,TGCAGTGCTGGTCTACAGGGGGATCAGCCCCAGCATTTT,CSAGLQGDQPQHF
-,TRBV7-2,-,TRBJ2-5,TGTGCCAGCAGCCTTCAGGGATCCGGGACCCAGAACTTC,CASSLQGSGTQNF
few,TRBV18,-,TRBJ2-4,TGTGCCAGCTCACCAGCGGGGGCCGACAACATTCAGTACTTC,CASSPAGADNIQYF
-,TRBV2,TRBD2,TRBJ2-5,TGTGCCAGCAGGGGACTAGCGGGGAAGCAAGAGACCCAGTACTTC,CASRGLAGKQETQYF
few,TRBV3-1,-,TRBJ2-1,TGTGCCAGCAGCTGGGTCGACGGGCGGCAAGATGAGCAGTTCTTC,CASSWVDGRQDEQFF
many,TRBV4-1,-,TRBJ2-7,TGCGCCAGCAGCCCACAGCTGTGGGGGGTCTACGAGCAGTACTTC,CASSPQLWGVYEQYF
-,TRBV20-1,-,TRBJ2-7,TGCAGTGCGCGGGACTTCTACGAGCAGTACTTC,CSARDFYEQYF
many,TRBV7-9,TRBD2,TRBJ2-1,TGTGCCAGCAGCTTATCGCCTAGCGGGGGCTACAATGAGCAGTTCTTC,CASSLSPSGGYNEQFF
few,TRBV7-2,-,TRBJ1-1,TGTGCCAGCAGCTTAGGTTCTTCCACTGAAGCTTTCTTT,CASSLGSSTEAFF
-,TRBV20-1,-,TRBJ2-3,TGCAGTGCTAGCGTCAGACGGGGAGATACGCAGTATTTT,CSASVRRGDTQYF
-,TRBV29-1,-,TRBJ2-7,TGCAGCGTTGAAGATCAAAGAGACGAGCAGTACTTC,CSVEDQRDEQYF